Listed here are 3 T cell receptor beta chains from one sample, sequenced in a study of blood T cell repertoires in COVID-19. TCRdb's copy holds only in-frame clones and misses some; the assay was immunoSEQ multiplex PCR. The table has 150,000 to 200,000 clones, around 83% seen once. The sample consisted of peripheral blood. The receptors here all came from a woman between 50 and 59 years old with COVID-19, enrolled during active disease.

The chain joins TRBV2 to TRBJ1-6; D is uncertain. The CDR3 runs 15 residues. Germline V gives CDR1 SNHLY, CDR2 FYNNEI. Trimming took 5 bases from V and 7 from J, leaving 15 bases between them. The DNA for the CDR3 is TGTGCCAGCAGTAGCGAGCGCCCGGGGAATTCACCCCTCCACTTT. It codes for CASSSERPGNSPLHF.

V usage is TRBV19 and J usage is TRBJ2-1; 7 positions match TRBD1. CDR3 length: 14 amino acids. Germline V CDR1 and CDR2: LNHDA, SQIVND (reference sequence). Trimming removed 6 bases from V and 0 bases from J; junction bases left unmatched: 2. CDR3 amino acids: CASRTGDSYNEQFF. In DNA form, the CDR3 reads TGTGCCAGTAGAACAGGGGACTCCTACAATGAGCAGTTCTTC. Based on the CDR3 plus reference TRBV19 and TRBJ2-1, the full variable domain is DGGITQSPKYLFRKEGQNVTLSCEQNLNHDAMYWYRQDPGQGLRLIYYSQIVNDFQKGDIAEGYSVSREKKESFPLTVTSAQKNPTAFYLCASRTGDSYNEQFFGPGTRLTVL.

This clone was counted once. The chain is built from TRBV7-3 and TRBJ2-3; D is uncertain. CDR1 SGHTA and CDR2 FQGTGA come from the germline V gene. Trimming pared 6 bases from V and 0 bases from J, leaving 10 bases between. The CDR3 totals 14 residues. The CDR3 protein is CASSRQSSTDTQYF. As DNA, the CDR3 is TGTGCCAGCAGTCGACAAAGTAGCACAGATACGCAGTATTTT.